This T cell receptor (beta chain) was identified in a study of cytomegalovirus exposure and HLA in healthy donors. Broader study findings: Most TCR sequences were uncommon, yet certain public TCRs appeared in many donors.

A multiplex PCR was run with 60 Vbeta primers and 13 Jbeta primers. Here immunoSEQ multiplex PCR was the method, and the copy in TCRdb shows in-frame clones only, minus some. The table shows some 130,000 clones, with around 75% occurring only once. Germline V gene sequence: CDR1 LNHDA, CDR2 SQIVND (reference sequence). The CDR3 extends over 14 amino acids. After removal of 6 bases from V and 5 bases from J, the junction contained 8 bases not matched to a gene. To note about this clone: The antigen remains unidentified.

This receptor was obtained from a man aged 30 to 45 in good health and CMV-seronegative. This rearrangement joins TRBV19 to TRBJ1-2; TRBD1 matches 8 bases. Sequences were obtained from PBMCs. CDR3 DNA: TGTGCCAGTAGCATGGACAGGGAAAGATATGGCTACACCTTC. Translated: CASSMDRERYGYTF.